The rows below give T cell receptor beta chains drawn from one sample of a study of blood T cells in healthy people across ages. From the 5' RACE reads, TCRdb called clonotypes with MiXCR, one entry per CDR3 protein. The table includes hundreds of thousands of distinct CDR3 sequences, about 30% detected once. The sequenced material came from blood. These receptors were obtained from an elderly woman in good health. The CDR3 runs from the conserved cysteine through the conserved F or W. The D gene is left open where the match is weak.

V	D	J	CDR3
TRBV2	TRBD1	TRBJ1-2	CASSEAGTGHGYTF
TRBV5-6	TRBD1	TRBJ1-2	CASNRQGGSWGYTF
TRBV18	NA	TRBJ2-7	CASSPLGDEQYF
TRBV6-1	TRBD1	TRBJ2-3	CASSLRDRSTDTQYF
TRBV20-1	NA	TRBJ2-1	CSAQTDTNEQFF
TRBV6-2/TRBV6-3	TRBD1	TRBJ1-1	CASRPGPGQGAEAFF
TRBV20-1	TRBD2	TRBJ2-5	CSAPAGDQETQYF
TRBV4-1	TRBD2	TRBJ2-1	CASSQESGGADNEQFF
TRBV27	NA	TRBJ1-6	CASSPTSGTLHF
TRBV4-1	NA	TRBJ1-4	CASSQNRDTAGEKLFF
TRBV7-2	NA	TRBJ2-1	CASSWTGTTSYNEQFF